The source of this T cell receptor beta chain is a study of Graves' ophthalmopathy and Graves' hyperthyroidism. Each donor who had ophthalmopathy showed moderate-to-severe activity, a CAS of ≥3, a NOSPECS of ≥4, and a duration under 3 months. Additional autoimmune diseases, uncontrolled infections, pregnancy or lactation disqualified patients. The evidence that diagnosis relied on was clinical symptoms, serum thyroxine, TRAb, thyroid ultrasound and orbital computed tomography. Researchers took RNA transcripts and amplified TCR beta CDR3 regions from them. Second-round multiplex PCR came after a first-round RT-PCR that employed HTBI primers. Each CDR3 protein is one row after TCRdb ran MiXCR on the multiplex PCR reads. The repertoire holds under 350,000 distinct CDR3 sequences, with about a sixth as singletons. The V segment lost 3 bases and the J segment 8 bases; nucleotides outside the gene matches: 6. Germline V gives CDR1 MNHEY, CDR2 SMNVEV (reference sequence). This CDR3 is 13 amino acids long.

Sequencing was carried out using peripheral blood. The chain recombines TRBV27 with TRBJ1-2; 7 positions agree with TRBD1. The sequence was obtained from an adult man with Graves' ophthalmopathy. The CDR3: CASSFDRARGYTF. The CDR3 region has the DNA TGTGCCAGCAGTTTTGACAGGGCCCGGGGCTACACCTTC.